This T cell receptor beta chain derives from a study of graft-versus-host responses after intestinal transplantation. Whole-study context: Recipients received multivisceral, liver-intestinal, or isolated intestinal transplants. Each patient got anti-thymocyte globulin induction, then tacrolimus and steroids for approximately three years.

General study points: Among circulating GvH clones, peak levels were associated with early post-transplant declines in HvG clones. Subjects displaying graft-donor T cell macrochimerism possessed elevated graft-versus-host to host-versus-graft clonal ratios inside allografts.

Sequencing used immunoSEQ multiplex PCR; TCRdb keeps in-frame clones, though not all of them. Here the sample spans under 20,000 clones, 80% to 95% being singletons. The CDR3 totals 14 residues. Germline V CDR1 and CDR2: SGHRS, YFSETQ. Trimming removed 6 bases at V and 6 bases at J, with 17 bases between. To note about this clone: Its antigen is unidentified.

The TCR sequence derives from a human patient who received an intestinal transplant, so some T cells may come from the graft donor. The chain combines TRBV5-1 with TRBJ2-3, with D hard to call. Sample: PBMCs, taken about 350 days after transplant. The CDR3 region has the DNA TGCGCCAGCATCCCATATGTAGGTGCGGATACGCAGTATTTT. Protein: CASIPYVGADTQYF. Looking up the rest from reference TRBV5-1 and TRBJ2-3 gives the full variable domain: KAGVTQTPRYLIKTRGQQVTLSCSPISGHRSVSWYQQTPGQGLQFLFEYFSETQRNKGNFPGRFSGRQFSNSRSEMNVSTLELGDSALYLCASIPYVGADTQYFGPGTRLTVL.